This T cell receptor beta chain is drawn from a study of tumor-infiltrating lymphocytes in primary liver carcinoma. In germline, CDR1 is LGHNA, CDR2 YNFKEQ. This CDR3 comprises 17 residues. Co-extraction yielded RNA and DNA from around 20-30 mg of unsorted bulk tissue. From approximately 530 ng of total RNA, TCR beta-specific cDNA was reverse-transcribed using a constant-region primer. Three nested multiplex PCR rounds of slightly modified ARM-PCR generated TCR beta libraries. In the first two PCR rounds, TRBV1-TRBV30 forward primers were paired with a C-beta reverse primer, and each round lasted roughly 10 cycles. TCRdb reprocessed the multiplex PCR reads with MiXCR, giving one entry per CDR3 protein. This table has about 120,000 distinct CDR3 sequences, nearly 70% appearing once. As regards this clonotype: Since the CDR3 does not end with the conserved phenylalanine or tryptophan, this likely comes from a read error.

The chain recombines TRBV4-2 with TRBJ1-1; 8 nucleotides match TRBD1. Sequences were obtained from tumor-adjacent normal liver tissue. The receptor comes from a woman aged 60-75 years with primary liver carcinoma and hepatitis B virus infection. The CDR3 nucleotides are TGTGCCAGCAGCCGGACAGGGTCGGAGATCATGAACGCTGAAGCTTTCATT. It encodes CASSRTGSEIMNAEAFI.